This T cell receptor (beta chain) emerged from a study of blood T cell repertoires in COVID-19. Overall study context: COVID-19 samples, acute and convalescent, were from the United States, Italy and Spain.

Concerning this clone: Sequence at one end of the junction differs from germline and may be a read error.

In the original analysis: Estimation of nucleated cell counts was performed using reference gene primer amplification. Only in-frame clones appear in the TCRdb table, and some are missing; sequencing was by immunoSEQ multiplex PCR. V, J and clone size are taken as reported in that table, and D and trimming were inferred from the DNA itself. The repertoire consists of about 36,000 clones, with roughly 90% occurring once and the leading ten covering about 19%. Germline lookup yields CDR1 SGHVS and CDR2 FQNEAQ. The CDR3 totals 15 residues. This clonotype was obtained from a man in his sixties with acute or convalescent COVID-19. This chain links TRBV7-8 with TRBJ1-1; 7 nucleotides agree with TRBD1. Sequencing input: peripheral blood. The CDR3 protein is CASSLGFGQEVNRVF. In DNA, the CDR3 is TGTGCCAGCAGCTTAGGCTTCGGACAGGAGGTGAACCGCGTCTTT. The whole variable domain, filled in from reference TRBV7-8 and TRBJ1-1, reads GAGVSQSPRYKVAKRGQDVALRCDPISGHVSLFWYQQALGQGPEFLTYFQNEAQLDKSGLPSDRFFAERPEGSVSTLKIQRTQQEDSAVYLCASSLGFGQEVNRVFGQGTRLTVV.